This is a list of T cell receptor beta chains from one sample in a study of CD8 T cells in Susac syndrome. One entry per CDR3 protein results from TCRdb running MiXCR on the immunoSEQ multiplex PCR reads. The sample records around 280,000 distinct CDR3 sequences, about 91% being singletons. Sequenced: CD4+ T cells from PBMCs. Receptors were obtained from a human donor with multiple sclerosis. CDR3s include the opening cysteine and the closing phenylalanine or tryptophan. D genes are given only for firm matches. Only some rows state a clone size, as once, few, many or a class for expanded clones.

V: TRBV29-1
size: once
D: -
J: TRBJ1-2
CDR3: CSVRGGTGSGYTF
DNA: TGCAGCGTCCGAGGGGGGACGGGCTCTGGCTACACCTTC

V: TRBV24-1
size: -
D: TRBD2
J: TRBJ2-3
CDR3: CATRGGWADTQYF
DNA: TGTGCCACTCGGGGGGGGTGGGCAGATACGCAGTATTTT

V: TRBV20-1
size: -
D: -
J: TRBJ1-1
CDR3: CSAGEGTTEAFF
DNA: TGCAGTGCCGGGGAAGGAACCACTGAAGCTTTCTTT

V: TRBV7-2
size: -
D: -
J: TRBJ1-3
CDR3: CASSNLGRGNTIYF
DNA: TGTGCCAGCAGCAACCTCGGGCGGGGAAACACCATATATTTT

V: TRBV2
size: once
D: TRBD1
J: TRBJ1-2
CDR3: CASRPQTGTGRSGYTF
DNA: TGTGCCAGCAGGCCCCAAACTGGGACAGGGCGGAGTGGCTACACCTTC

V: TRBV7-9
size: few
D: TRBD2
J: TRBJ2-5
CDR3: CASSRGLAGRETQYF
DNA: TGTGCCAGCAGCCGTGGACTAGCGGGAAGGGAGACCCAGTACTTC

V: TRBV15
size: -
D: -
J: TRBJ2-7
CDR3: CATSRDRGRYEQYF
DNA: TGTGCCACCAGCAGAGACAGGGGCCGCTACGAGCAGTACTTC

V: TRBV7-9
size: -
D: -
J: TRBJ2-3
CDR3: CASSLAGSLGDTQYF
DNA: TGTGCCAGCAGCTTAGCGGGGTCGTTGGGGGATACGCAGTATTTT

V: TRBV6-6
size: once
D: -
J: TRBJ1-2
CDR3: CASSYSETESYGYTF
DNA: TGTGCCAGCAGTTACTCAGAGACAGAGTCTTATGGCTACACCTTC

V: TRBV29-1
size: -
D: -
J: TRBJ1-5
CDR3: CSVEESSNQPQHF
DNA: TGCAGCGTTGAGGAATCTAGCAATCAGCCCCAGCATTTT

V: TRBV20-1
size: -
D: -
J: TRBJ1-3
CDR3: CSARDMAKDVRNTIYF
DNA: TGCAGTGCTAGAGATATGGCAAAGGATGTGCGGAACACCATATATTTT

V: TRBV5-6
size: -
D: -
J: TRBJ1-2
CDR3: CASSPEVTGVGGYTF
DNA: TGTGCCAGCAGCCCCGAGGTTACGGGGGTGGGTGGCTACACCTTC

V: TRBV5-4
size: -
D: -
J: TRBJ1-2
CDR3: CASRQWGADGYTF
DNA: TGTGCCAGCCGCCAATGGGGGGCGGATGGCTACACCTTC

V: TRBV2
size: -
D: -
J: TRBJ1-2
CDR3: CASSEARTARGNGYTF
DNA: TGTGCCAGCAGTGAAGCGAGAACCGCAAGGGGGAATGGCTACACCTTC

V: TRBV6-5
size: -
D: -
J: TRBJ2-3
CDR3: CASSYSRGRRRDTQYF
DNA: TGTGCCAGCAGTTACTCTCGGGGACGCAGGAGAGATACGCAGTATTTT

V: TRBV12-3/TRBV12-4
size: -
D: TRBD2
J: TRBJ2-7
CDR3: CASRRLAEAQYF
DNA: TGTGCCAGCCGACGACTAGCGGAGGCTCAGTACTTC

V: TRBV14
size: once
D: TRBD2
J: TRBJ2-3
CDR3: CASSLYLDLRGADTQYF
DNA: TGTGCCAGCAGCCTGTACCTTGATCTCCGGGGGGCAGATACGCAGTATTTT

V: TRBV2
size: -
D: TRBD2
J: TRBJ2-1
CDR3: CASSENPGTSEQFF
DNA: TGTGCCAGCAGTGAGAACCCCGGGACTAGCGAGCAGTTCTTC

V: TRBV6-1
size: -
D: -
J: TRBJ1-1
CDR3: CASRTDGGDMNTEAFF
DNA: TGTGCCAGCAGGACTGACGGGGGAGACATGAACACTGAAGCTTTCTTT

V: TRBV6-5
size: -
D: -
J: TRBJ1-2
CDR3: CASSYARQNYGYTF
DNA: TGTGCCAGCAGTTACGCGAGACAGAACTATGGCTACACCTTC

V: TRBV20-1
size: -
D: -
J: TRBJ2-7
CDR3: CSAPQAETSNYEQYF
DNA: TGCAGTGCTCCCCAAGCCGAGACTAGTAATTACGAGCAGTACTTC

V: TRBV5-1
size: -
D: -
J: TRBJ2-5
CDR3: CASSLGSRGNQETQYF
DNA: TGCGCCAGCAGCCTCGGATCGCGGGGCAACCAAGAGACCCAGTACTTC

V: TRBV5-6
size: -
D: TRBD2
J: TRBJ2-7
CDR3: CASSLAERGGLEQYF
DNA: TGTGCCAGCAGCTTGGCAGAGCGGGGGGGCCTCGAGCAGTACTTC

V: TRBV3-1
size: -
D: TRBD1
J: TRBJ1-2
CDR3: CASSALSGQGRFVGGYTF
DNA: TGTGCCAGCAGCGCTCTATCGGGACAGGGGAGGTTTGTAGGTGGCTACACCTTC

V: TRBV27
size: once
D: -
J: TRBJ1-4
CDR3: CASSLWGGGEKLFF
DNA: TGTGCCAGCAGTTTATGGGGGGGCGGGGAAAAACTGTTTTTT